This T cell receptor beta chain came from a study of Ad26.COV2.S vaccination and SARS-CoV-2 variants. Study at large: Intramuscular Ad26.COV2.S doses were given once or twice, 56 days apart.

Germline CDR1 is MNHEY and CDR2 is SVGAGI. V dropped 5 bases and J dropped 2; count of bases not matched to a gene: 5. This CDR3 region has 14 residues. Assay used: immunoSEQ multiplex PCR; TCRdb lists only in-frame clones, some missing. Of fewer than 900,000 clones in the sample, 89% are singletons; the top ten hold about 1.5%. Treatment defined: 19 received Ad26.COV2.S at low or high dose, single or two shots; about 5 received placebo; per-sample allocation not given. Each sample was drawn 63 days after the first injection (of vaccine or placebo). The sample here was peripheral blood, taken in a trial of Ad26.COV2.S vaccine versus placebo. This chain connects TRBV6-5 to TRBJ1-2, with 7 bases identical to TRBD1. The origin of this receptor is a person aged 18 to 59 who received the Ad26.COV2.S COVID-19 vaccine or a placebo. The CDR3 here is CASSKQGQNYGYTF. The CDR3 region has the DNA TGTGCCAGCAGTAAACAGGGACAGAACTATGGCTACACCTTC.